One and the same sample provided the 20 T cell receptor beta chains below, sequenced in a study of T cell responses to AZD1222 COVID-19 vaccine. This table comes from immunoSEQ multiplex PCR, and its TCRdb copy is limited to in-frame clones, with some not included. This sample has about 160,000 clones; 90% occur once, and the top ten carry around 3.1%. This material consisted of peripheral blood, taken 28 days after the second AZD1222 dose. The receptors stem from an adult who received the AZD1222 COVID-19 vaccine.

The rearrangement links TRBV2 to TRBJ1-5, with 9 bases that match TRBD1. CDR3 length equals 15 residues. J was trimmed by 3 bases and V by 6 bases; bases with no gene match: 6. Germline CDR1 reads SNHLY; CDR2 reads FYNNEI. CDR3 loop: CASSGQGTVNQPQHF. The CDR3 bases are TGTGCCAGCAGCGGACAGGGGACGGTCAATCAGCCCCAGCATTTT. The full variable domain, in which reference TRBV2 and TRBJ1-5 provide the parts outside the CDR3, is EPEVTQTPSHQVTQMGQEVILRCVPISNHLYFYWYRQILGQKVEFLVSFYNNEISEKSEIFDDQFSVERPDGSNFTLKIRSTKLEDSAMYFCASSGQGTVNQPQHFGDGTRLSIL.

The rearrangement uses TRBV12-3 or TRBV12-4 and TRBJ1-3; D possibly corresponds to TRBD1 (5 bases). The CDR3 length is 13 residues. The V end was cut by 10 bases, the J end by 2 bases, with 12 bases between. The CDR3 loop is CATGGGAGNTIYF. DNA of the CDR3: TGTGCCACCGGGGGGGGAGCTGGAAACACCATATATTTT.

This clone was seen once. The V call is TRBV27, the J call TRBJ2-3; possibly TRBD2 for D (5 bases). Germline lookup yields CDR1 MNHEY and CDR2 SMNVEV (reference sequence). This CDR3 is 15 amino acids long. The V and J ends lost 6 bases and 3 bases respectively, with 16 bases between them. The CDR3, as DNA: TGTGCCAGCAGCCGTCTTAGGACTCTGACAGATACGCAGTATTTT. Translating it yields CASSRLRTLTDTQYF.

CDR3: CASGLGQGYEQYF. CDR3 bases: TGTGCTAGTGGTCTCGGACAGGGGTACGAGCAGTACTTC. The chain carries TRBV12-5 and TRBJ2-7, with 9 bases fitting TRBD1. The CDR3 has 13 amino acids. Germline loops: CDR1 LGHNT, CDR2 FRNRAP. J gave up 4 bases and V 5 bases, and 3 bases lay outside the gene matches.

The chain links TRBV2 to TRBJ1-6; a possible D gene is TRBD1 (6 bases). CDR1 and CDR2 from the germline V gene are SNHLY and FYNNEI. The CDR3 contains 16 residues. Trimming removed 4 bases from V and 0 bases from J, with 10 bases in between. The CDR3 protein is CASSVQGSSYNSPLHF. The CDR3 region has the DNA TGTGCCAGCAGTGTACAGGGAAGCTCCTATAATTCACCCCTCCACTTT. Looking up the rest from reference TRBV2 and TRBJ1-6 gives the full variable domain: EPEVTQTPSHQVTQMGQEVILRCVPISNHLYFYWYRQILGQKVEFLVSFYNNEISEKSEIFDDQFSVERPDGSNFTLKIRSTKLEDSAMYFCASSVQGSSYNSPLHFGNGTRLTVT.

This chain links TRBV27 with TRBJ2-3; possible D gene TRBD2, 5 bases. This CDR3 has 15 amino acids. The V end was cut by 2 bases, the J end by 1 base, with 10 bases between. CDR1 and CDR2 from the germline V gene are MNHEY and SMNVEV (reference sequence). CDR3 region: CASSLLATGTDTQYF. Here the CDR3 DNA reads TGTGCCAGCAGTTTACTAGCAACTGGCACAGATACGCAGTATTTT.

V usage is TRBV11-3 and J usage is TRBJ2-2; 9 bases fit TRBD1. V was pared by 4 bases and J by 3 bases, with 3 bases of the junction left unmatched. CDR3 length: 15 residues. From germline, CDR1 is SGHNT and CDR2 YENEEA. This CDR3 is CASSSQGADTGELFF. For the CDR3, the DNA is TGTGCCAGCAGCTCACAGGGGGCAGACACCGGGGAGCTGTTTTTT.

This chain links TRBV11-2 with TRBJ1-1, with TRBD1 matching over 7 bases. This CDR3 is 14 amino acids long. V lost 3 bases, J lost 5 bases, and 6 bases stayed unmatched. The V gene's germline CDR1 is SGHAT and CDR2 FQNNGV. This CDR3 reads CASSFGPGGTEAFF. CDR3 sequence (DNA): TGTGCCAGCAGCTTTGGGCCAGGGGGTACTGAAGCTTTCTTT.

CDR3 sequence (DNA): TGCGCCAGCAGCACGGACGGAATGAACACTGAAGCTTTCTTT. Its protein is CASSTDGMNTEAFF. The chain uses TRBV5-1 and TRBJ1-1; D is undetermined. In germline, CDR1 is SGHRS, CDR2 YFSETQ. The CDR3 consists of 14 residues. V was cut by 4 bases and J by 0 bases, with 10 bases left in between.

V and J are TRBV11-2 and TRBJ2-7; 7 bases are shared with TRBD2. Per germline, CDR1 SGHAT and CDR2 FQNNGV. This CDR3 region has 17 residues. V gave up 0 bases and J gave up 0 bases; unmatched junction bases: 8. Written as DNA, the CDR3 is TGTGCCAGCAGCTTAGATCGGGGAATAGCGGGCTCCTACGAGCAGTACTTC. It yields the protein CASSLDRGIAGSYEQYF.

The chain carries TRBV7-2 and TRBJ1-4; D not resolved. Looked up from germline, CDR1 is SGHTA and CDR2 is FQGNSA. The V and J ends lost 1 base and 6 bases respectively, with 6 bases between them. This CDR3 is built from 13 residues. CDR3 coding DNA: TGTGCCAGCAGCTTAGTATGGGATGAAAAACTGTTTTTT. Protein product: CASSLVWDEKLFF.

The chain has TRBV5-1 and TRBJ1-2; 12 bases fit TRBD1. Germline V gene sequence: CDR1 SGHRS, CDR2 YFSETQ. Losses at the gene ends were 0 bases for V and 8 bases for J; bases not matched to a gene: 5. The CDR3 is made up of 15 amino acids. This CDR3 is CASSLVRDRGPGYTF. The DNA for the CDR3 is TGCGCCAGCAGCTTGGTTCGGGACAGGGGGCCCGGCTACACCTTC.

The chain carries TRBV30 and TRBJ1-5, with D perhaps TRBD1 (6 bases). The V end lost 0 bases, the J end lost 5 bases, and 11 bases lay between the germline ends. This CDR3 contains 14 residues. In germline, CDR1 is GTSNPN, CDR2 SVGIG (reference sequence). The CDR3 DNA reads TGTGCCTGGAGTGTCGGACAGTCGTATCAGCCCCAGCATTTT. It yields the protein CAWSVGQSYQPQHF. Full variable domain (outside the CDR3, taken from reference TRBV30 and TRBJ1-5): SQTIHQWPATLVQPVGSPLSLECTVEGTSNPNLYWYRQAAGRGLQLLFYSVGIGQISSEVPQNLSASRPQDRQFILSSKKLLLSDSGFYLCAWSVGQSYQPQHFGDGTRLSIL.

This chain joins TRBV19 and TRBJ2-5; possible D gene TRBD1, 6 bases. This CDR3 comprises 13 residues. CDR1 LNHDA and CDR2 SQIVND come from the germline V gene (reference sequence). V was trimmed by 1 base and J by 4 bases, leaving 7 bases between them. CDR3 DNA: TGTGCCAGTAGTATAGCAGGGGTAGAGACCCAGTACTTC. It yields the protein CASSIAGVETQYF.

This chain connects TRBV7-9 to TRBJ1-4; D uncertain. Per germline, CDR1 SEHNR and CDR2 FQNEAQ (reference sequence). The CDR3 has 17 amino acids. V was clipped by 3 bases and J by 7 bases, with 21 bases between them. The CDR3 sequence: CASSFGSQLTAGEKLFF. CDR3 nucleotides: TGTGCCAGCAGCTTTGGTTCCCAGTTAACGGCTGGTGAAAAACTGTTTTTT.

J is TRBJ1-1 and V is TRBV10-3; D gene unclear. V dropped 8 bases and J dropped 1 base, with 11 bases sitting between them. The CDR3 consists of 13 residues. Germline V gene lookup returns CDR1 ENHRY and CDR2 SYGVKD. This chain's CDR3 is CAIQARTNTEAFF. The CDR3 DNA reads as TGTGCCATCCAGGCAAGGACGAACACTGAAGCTTTCTTT.

The rearrangement joins TRBV3-1 (or the pseudogene TRBV3-2) to TRBJ1-5; D is ambiguous. Trimming stripped 3 bases from V and 0 bases from J, with 6 bases between. Germline V CDR1 and CDR2: LGHDT, YNNKEL (reference sequence). CDR3 length equals 14 residues. Written as DNA, the CDR3 is TGTGCCAGCAGCCAGGGGTATAGCAATCAGCCCCAGCATTTT. Protein sequence: CASSQGYSNQPQHF.

The chain links TRBV6-5 to TRBJ1-6; possibly TRBD1 for D (5 bases). Germline V gene lookup returns CDR1 MNHEY and CDR2 SVGAGI. The CDR3 is 15 residues long. V was shortened by 2 bases and J by 3 bases, with 8 bases between the two germline ends. CDR3 protein: CASSYDSFYNSPLHF. The CDR3 coding sequence is TGTGCCAGCAGTTACGACAGTTTCTATAATTCACCCCTCCACTTT.

The J gene is TRBJ1-5, the V gene TRBV6-5, with D possibly TRBD1 on 5 matching bases. The CDR3 covers 14 residues. V was cut by 0 bases and J by 4 bases, with 7 bases left in between. Germline V gene sequence: CDR1 MNHEY, CDR2 SVGAGI. CDR3 in DNA: TGTGCCAGCAGTTACTCGGGGGGGAATCAGCCCCAGCATTTT. Translating it yields CASSYSGGNQPQHF.

This clone was seen a handful of times. The V and J genes are TRBV15 and TRBJ2-7; tentatively, D is TRBD2 (6 bases). Germline lookup yields CDR1 LNHNV and CDR2 YYDKDF (reference sequence). The length of the CDR3 is 16 residues. With 4 bases removed from V and 0 bases from J, the gap between germline ends came to 16 bases. CDR3 in amino acids: CATSMGTGDSSYEQYF. CDR3 bases: TGTGCCACCAGCATGGGGACCGGGGACTCCTCCTACGAGCAGTACTTC.